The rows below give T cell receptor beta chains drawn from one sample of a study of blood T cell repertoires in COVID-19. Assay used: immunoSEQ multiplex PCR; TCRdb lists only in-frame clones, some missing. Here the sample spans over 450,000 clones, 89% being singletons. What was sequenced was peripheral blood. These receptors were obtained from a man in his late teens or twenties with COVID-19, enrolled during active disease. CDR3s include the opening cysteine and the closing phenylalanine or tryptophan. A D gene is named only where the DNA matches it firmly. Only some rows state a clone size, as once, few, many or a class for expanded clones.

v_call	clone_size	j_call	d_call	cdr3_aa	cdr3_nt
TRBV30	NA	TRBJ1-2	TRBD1	CAGYRGDGYTF	TGTGCCGGGTACAGGGGCGATGGCTACACCTTC
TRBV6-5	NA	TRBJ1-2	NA	CASSIDSYGYTF	TGTGCCAGCAGCATCGACAGCTATGGCTACACCTTC
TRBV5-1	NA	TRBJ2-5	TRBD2	CASSLTSGTQETQYF	TGCGCCAGCAGCCTGACTAGCGGGACTCAAGAGACCCAGTACTTC
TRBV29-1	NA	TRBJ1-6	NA	CWGRHNSPLHF	TGTTGGGGGAGGCATAATTCACCCCTCCACTTT
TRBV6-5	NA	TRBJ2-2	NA	CASSRGVMDTGELFF	TGTGCCAGCAGCCGGGGAGTGATGGACACCGGGGAGCTGTTTTTT
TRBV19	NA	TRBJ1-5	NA	CASSIGGGRGVDPQHF	TGTGCCAGTAGTATAGGGGGTGGGCGGGGAGTTGATCCCCAGCATTTT
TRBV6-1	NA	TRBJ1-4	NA	CASSDPGRVTEKLFF	TGTGCCAGCAGTGACCCTGGGAGGGTTACTGAAAAACTGTTTTTT
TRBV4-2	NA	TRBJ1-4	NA	CASSQGRVKGGEKLFF	TGTGCCAGCAGCCAAGGGCGGGTCAAAGGGGGTGAAAAACTGTTTTTT
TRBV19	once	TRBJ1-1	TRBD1	CASRGTGTLTEAFF	TGTGCCTCAAGGGGGACAGGGACCCTCACTGAAGCTTTCTTT
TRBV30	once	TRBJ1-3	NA	CAWSFKSGNTIYF	TGTGCCTGGAGTTTTAAATCTGGAAACACCATATATTTT
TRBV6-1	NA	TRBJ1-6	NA	CASSELAGADSPLHF	TGTGCCAGCAGTGAACTAGCGGGGGCCGATTCACCCCTCCACTTT
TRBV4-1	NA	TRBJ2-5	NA	CASSQDLSPHWETQYF	TGCGCCAGCAGCCAAGATTTGAGTCCCCACTGGGAGACCCAGTACTTC
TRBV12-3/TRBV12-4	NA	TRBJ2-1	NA	CASSSSDEQFF	TGTGCCAGCAGTTCATCGGATGAGCAGTTCTTC
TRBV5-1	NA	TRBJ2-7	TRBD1	CASRTGTGGHEQYF	TGCGCCAGCCGAACCGGGACAGGGGGCCACGAGCAGTACTTC
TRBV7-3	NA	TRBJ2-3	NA	CASSSSASTDTQYF	TGTGCCAGCAGCTCTAGCGCCAGCACAGATACGCAGTATTTT
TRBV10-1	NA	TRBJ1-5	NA	CASSDNNQPQHF	TGCGCCAGCAGCGACAACAATCAGCCCCAGCATTTT
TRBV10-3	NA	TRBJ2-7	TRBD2	CAISETSGRSDSYEQYF	TGTGCCATCAGTGAGACTAGCGGGAGGTCGGACTCCTACGAGCAGTACTTC
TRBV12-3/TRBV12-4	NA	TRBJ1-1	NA	CASSFAGGKAFF	TGTGCCAGCAGTTTCGCTGGCGGAAAAGCTTTCTTT
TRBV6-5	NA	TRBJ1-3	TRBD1	CASSSTGTAGNTIYF	TGTGCCAGCAGTTCCACCGGGACAGCTGGAAACACCATATATTTT
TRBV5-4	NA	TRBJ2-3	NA	CASSGLSPTDTQYF	TGTGCCAGCAGCGGACTTTCCCCCACAGATACGCAGTATTTT
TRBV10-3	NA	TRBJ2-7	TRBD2	CAIRSGTSGGAYEQYF	TGTGCCATCAGATCCGGGACTAGCGGGGGAGCCTACGAGCAGTACTTC
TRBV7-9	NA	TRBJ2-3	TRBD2	CASSLAGSSGSIADTQYF	TGTGCCAGCAGCTTAGCGGGGTCTAGCGGGAGTATCGCAGATACGCAGTATTTT
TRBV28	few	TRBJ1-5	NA	CASSVSGNQPQHF	TGTGCCAGCAGTGTCTCAGGGAATCAGCCCCAGCATTTT
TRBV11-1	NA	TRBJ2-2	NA	CASSLTTRTGELFF	TGTGCCAGCAGCTTAACTACACGGACCGGGGAGCTGTTTTTT
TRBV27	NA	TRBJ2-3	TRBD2	CASSLIAGDTQYF	TGTGCCAGCAGTTTAATAGCGGGGGATACGCAGTATTTT
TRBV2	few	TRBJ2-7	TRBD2	CASKEREVSSYEQYF	TGTGCCAGCAAGGAGCGGGAAGTGAGCTCCTACGAGCAGTACTTC
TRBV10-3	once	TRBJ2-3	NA	CAISYRDTQYF	TGTGCCATCAGTTATCGAGATACGCAGTATTTT
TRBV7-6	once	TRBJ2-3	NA	CASSLDQVSDTQYF	TGTGCCAGCAGCTTAGATCAGGTATCGGATACGCAGTATTTT
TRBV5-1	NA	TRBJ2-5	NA	CASSLGAEREETQYF	TGCGCCAGCAGCTTGGGGGCAGAACGTGAAGAGACCCAGTACTTC
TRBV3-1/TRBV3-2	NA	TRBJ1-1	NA	CASSPTNNLVAFF	TGTGCCAGCAGCCCCACTAATAACCTGGTTGCTTTCTTT
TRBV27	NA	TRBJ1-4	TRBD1	CASSSGQGEKLFF	TGTGCCAGCTCTTCTGGACAGGGTGAAAAACTGTTTTTT
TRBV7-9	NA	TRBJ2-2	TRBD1	CASSDGQGTGELFF	TGTGCCAGCAGTGACGGACAGGGGACCGGGGAGCTGTTTTTT
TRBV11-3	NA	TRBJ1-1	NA	CASKGDRRTEAFF	TGTGCCAGCAAGGGAGACAGGAGGACTGAAGCTTTCTTT
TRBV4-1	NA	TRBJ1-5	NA	CASSQWAGNQPQHF	TGCGCCAGCAGCCAATGGGCCGGCAATCAGCCCCAGCATTTT
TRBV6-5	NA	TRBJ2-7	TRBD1	CASSYGTGAYEQYF	TGTGCCAGCAGTTACGGGACAGGGGCGTACGAGCAGTACTTC
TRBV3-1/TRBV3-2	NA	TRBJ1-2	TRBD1	CASSPQSLGTGPLLNYGYTF	TGTGCCAGCAGCCCCCAATCCCTTGGGACAGGGCCTCTACTTAACTATGGCTACACCTTC
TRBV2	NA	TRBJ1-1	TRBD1	CASPKPGQGGAFF	TGTGCCAGCCCTAAACCGGGACAGGGAGGAGCTTTCTTT
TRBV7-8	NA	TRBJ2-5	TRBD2	CASSLDGRGETQYF	TGTGCCAGCAGCTTAGACGGGCGGGGGGAGACCCAGTACTTC
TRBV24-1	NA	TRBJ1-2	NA	CATSPGGTLNYGYTF	TGTGCCACCAGCCCGGGGGGTACTCTTAACTATGGCTACACCTTC
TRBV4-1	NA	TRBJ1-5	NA	CASSQGGRSGNQPQHF	TGCGCCAGCAGCCAAGGAGGGCGAAGTGGCAATCAGCCCCAGCATTTT